Listed here are 19 T cell receptor beta chains from one sample, sequenced in a study of T-cell reconstitution after alpha-beta-depleted transplantation in children listed by TCRdb under 2016. This sample's treatment or condition label indicates: allogeneic hematopoietic cell transplantation with graft depleted of TCRalphabeta T cells and CD19 B cells. The library was prepared using PCR. Sequencing was performed on an Illumina HiSeq 2500. Molecular barcoding was employed in the preparation of TCR libraries, with unique molecular identifiers being used to normalize TCRbeta repertoire quantification. TCRdb ran its own pipeline on the public reads, namely fastp trimming at Q25 and MiXCR clone calling, and kept in-frame beta chains. For every CDR3 protein sequence, its rows merge into one entry that carries the most common genes and DNA. For this sample there are approximately 270,000 distinct CDR3 sequences; approximately 24% appear just once. The top ten clones comprise about 5% of the sample.

The sample here was PBMCs, mostly from graft donor cells, taken 360 days after TCRalphabeta/CD19-depleted stem cell transplant. The receptors stem from a female patient aged 2-15 years who had a stem cell transplant for congenital amegakaryocytic thrombocytopenia, so the T cells may come from the graft donor.

This CDR3 reads CSEIRGDTEAFF. In DNA, the CDR3 is TGCAGTGAAATTCGGGGCGACACTGAAGCTTTCTTT. The chain employs TRBV20-1 and TRBJ1-1, with D perhaps TRBD1 (5 bases). The CDR3 contains 12 residues. Trimming took 7 bases from V and 3 from J, leaving 12 bases between them. Germline V CDR1 and CDR2: DFQATT, SNEGSKA (reference sequence).

V is TRBV5-1 and J is TRBJ1-5, with a possible D match to TRBD1 (6 bases). The CDR3 spans 15 residues. V was shortened by 1 base and J by 4 bases, with 12 bases between the two germline ends. Germline CDR1 and CDR2: SGHRS and YFSETQ. DNA for the CDR3: TGCGCCAGCAGCTTGCAAGGGGGGGATAATCAGCCCCAGCATTTT. This encodes CASSLQGGDNQPQHF. Complete variable domain (other parts from reference TRBV5-1 and TRBJ1-5): KAGVTQTPRYLIKTRGQQVTLSCSPISGHRSVSWYQQTPGQGLQFLFEYFSETQRNKGNFPGRFSGRQFSNSRSEMNVSTLELGDSALYLCASSLQGGDNQPQHFGDGTRLSIL.

This clonotype turned up a few times. The V call is TRBV7-3, the J call TRBJ1-6, with 7 bases fitting TRBD1. V dropped 6 bases and J dropped 9; count of bases not matched to a gene: 5. Germline CDR1 SGHTA, CDR2 FQGTGA. The CDR3 is 13 residues long. The CDR3 is CASSNNRGSPLHF. DNA of the CDR3: TGTGCCAGCAGTAACAACAGGGGTTCACCCCTCCACTTT.

This clonotype occurred many times. This chain connects TRBV4-1 to TRBJ2-7; tentative D call: TRBD1 (5 bases). CDR3 length equals 15 residues. Looked up from germline, CDR1 is MGHRA and CDR2 is YSYEKL. The V end was cut by 1 base, the J end by 1 base, with 11 bases between. In nucleotides, the CDR3 is TGCGCCAGCAGCCAAGTCGGTCAGGGTTCCTACGAGCAGTACTTC. Encoded protein: CASSQVGQGSYEQYF.

The chain joins TRBV5-1 to TRBJ2-3, with no clear D. The V and J ends lost 3 bases and 8 bases respectively, with 25 bases between them. The germline gives CDR1 SGHRS, CDR2 YFSETQ. The CDR3 loop spans 17 amino acids. The CDR3 DNA reads as TGCGCCAGCAGCTCCGATTATAGAGGACGGTCCTTGGGTACGCAGTATTTT. Protein: CASSSDYRGRSLGTQYF.

This clonotype was counted between two and nine times. The CDR3 region has the DNA TGCAGTGCTAGAGCAGAAAAATCAGGGGGGGCCTCCTACGAGCAGTACTTC. Amino acid sequence: CSARAEKSGGASYEQYF. The J gene is TRBJ2-7, the V gene TRBV20-1; either TRBD1 or TRBD2 may supply D (7 bases each). The V gene's germline CDR1 is DFQATT and CDR2 SNEGSKA (reference sequence). The CDR3 loop spans 17 amino acids. V lost 1 base and J lost 0, with 19 bases in between.

This clonotype was picked up many times. The chain employs TRBV20-1 and TRBJ1-4, with D unresolved. Germline assignment: CDR1 DFQATT and CDR2 SNEGSKA (reference sequence). This CDR3 region has 13 residues. V shed 3 bases and J shed 4 bases, with 9 bases lying between them. As DNA, the CDR3 is TGCAGTGCTAGTAGCCGGAATAATGAAAAACTGTTTTTT. Residues: CSASSRNNEKLFF.

A word on this clonotype: An end of the junction does not agree with germline; a read error may underlie this. The chain employs TRBV2 and TRBJ2-1; the match to TRBD2 covers 12 bases. The CDR3 is 19 residues long. CDR1 and CDR2 (germline): SNHLY, FYNNEI. In DNA form, the CDR3 reads TGTACCAGCAGGACAATGACTAGCGGGAGACCCGGCTCCTACAATGAGCAGTTCTTC. Protein product: CTSRTMTSGRPGSYNEQFF. The full variable domain, rest sourced from reference TRBV2 and TRBJ2-1, is EPEVTQTPSHQVTQMGQEVILRCVPISNHLYFYWYRQILGQKVEFLVSFYNNEISEKSEIFDDQFSVERPDGSNFTLKIRSTKLEDSAMYFCTSRTMTSGRPGSYNEQFFGPGTRLTVL.

V is TRBV20-1 and J is TRBJ1-5; D not certain. The V and J ends lost 4 bases and 7 bases respectively, with 14 bases between them. The CDR3 covers 13 residues. Germline lookup yields CDR1 DFQATT and CDR2 SNEGSKA (reference sequence). The CDR3 spells CSAKTSPGQPQHF. CDR3 in DNA: TGCAGTGCTAAAACATCTCCAGGACAGCCCCAGCATTTT.

This chain links TRBV12-5 with TRBJ2-3; weak D call: TRBD1 (6 bases). This CDR3 region has 17 residues. Germline V gene data show CDR1 as LGHNT and CDR2 as FRNRAP. V dropped 1 base and J dropped 5 bases, with 19 bases sitting between them. For the CDR3, the DNA is TGTGCTAGTGGTTTGGCCCGAAAGGACAGCCACCTAGATACGCAGTATTTT. Translation: CASGLARKDSHLDTQYF.

The J gene is TRBJ1-6, the V gene TRBV9; possibly TRBD1 for D (5 bases). The CDR3 extends over 14 amino acids. Germline V gene lookup returns CDR1 SGDLS and CDR2 YYNGEE. With 6 bases removed from V and 10 bases from J, the gap between germline ends came to 17 bases. As DNA, the CDR3 is TGTGCCAGCAACCAGGGCTCCGCTGAGTCACCCCTCCACTTT. Its translation is CASNQGSAESPLHF.

The chain links TRBV7-8 to TRBJ2-2; D may be TRBD1 (5 bases). Germline values: CDR1 SGHVS, CDR2 FQNEAQ. V lost 3 bases and J 4 bases, leaving 12 bases between the germline ends. The CDR3 length is 15 residues. The CDR3 region has the DNA TGTGCCAGCAGCTTGGGGCCTAAGGGCACCGGGGAGCTGTTTTTT. Protein product: CASSLGPKGTGELFF.

The rearrangement joins TRBV6-5 to TRBJ2-1; the D gene could be TRBD1 or TRBD2 (5 bases each). The CDR3 contains 18 residues. Per the germline V gene, CDR1 is MNHEY and CDR2 is SVGAGI. Trimming stripped 3 bases from V and 8 bases from J, with 26 bases between. CDR3 DNA sequence: TGTGCCAGCAGTTATTCCCATGTAAGGGACCCAGTCCTTCATGAGCAGTTCTTC. Amino acid sequence: CASSYSHVRDPVLHEQFF.

The genes are TRBV20-1 and TRBJ1-1; D is unclear. Deletions cut 0 bases from V and 7 bases from J, with 9 bases between. Germline CDR1 DFQATT, CDR2 SNEGSKA (reference sequence). This CDR3 spans 12 amino acids. The CDR3 DNA reads TGCAGTGCTAGAGAGTGGGCGCGTGAAGCTTTCTTT. Protein sequence: CSAREWAREAFF.

The chain has TRBV27 and TRBJ2-2; D possibly uses TRBD1 or TRBD2 (5 bases each). This CDR3 region has 14 residues. V was shortened by 4 bases and J by 7 bases, with 13 bases between the two germline ends. Germline loops: CDR1 MNHEY, CDR2 SMNVEV (reference sequence). CDR3 protein: CASSSGAVIGELFF. CDR3 sequence (DNA): TGTGCCAGCAGTTCCGGGGCGGTGATCGGGGAGCTGTTTTTT.

This chain uses TRBV15 with TRBJ2-3; D not certain. Deletions cut 1 base from V and 2 bases from J, with 7 bases between. This CDR3 contains 14 residues. Looked up from germline, CDR1 is LNHNV and CDR2 is YYDKDF (reference sequence). The CDR3 DNA sequence: TGTGCCACCAGCAGAGCCAGCGACACAGATACGCAGTATTTT. This gives the protein CATSRASDTDTQYF.

The chain joins TRBV24-1 to TRBJ2-5, with D uncertain. Per germline, CDR1 KGHDR and CDR2 SFDVKD. The CDR3 sequence is 14 residues long. The ends were cut back, 2 bases at V and 4 bases at J, with 10 bases in the middle. The CDR3 sequence: CATSDSDGPETQYF. The CDR3 coding sequence is TGTGCCACCAGTGATTCCGACGGCCCAGAGACCCAGTACTTC.

This clonotype was detected ten times or more. This chain connects TRBV20-1 to TRBJ1-6, with D possibly matching TRBD1 (5 bases). This CDR3 spans 18 amino acids. The germline gives CDR1 DFQATT, CDR2 SNEGSKA (reference sequence). The V and J ends lost 1 base and 9 bases respectively, with 25 bases between them. The CDR3: CSARVRPLLTGEGSPLHF. CDR3 nucleotide sequence: TGCAGTGCTAGAGTCCGACCTTTACTCACGGGGGAAGGTTCACCCCTCCACTTT.

Details on this clonotype: Just one base apart from a much larger clone, this may be a read error. V usage is TRBV4-3 and J usage is TRBJ2-7; TRBD1 agrees at 8 bases. V lost 4 bases and J lost 3; bases outside the gene matches: 5. The CDR3 is made up of 14 amino acids. Germline assignment: CDR1 LGHNA and CDR2 YSLEER. The CDR3 DNA reads TGCGCCAGCAGCCCGACAGGGGCGGGCTACGAGCAGTACTTC. Residues: CASSPTGAGYEQYF.